This TCR beta chain comes out of a study of cytomegalovirus exposure and HLA in healthy donors. There are 13 residues in the CDR3. The V and J ends lost 0 bases and 6 bases respectively, with 6 bases between them. Germline loops: CDR1 SGHTS, CDR2 YDEGEE. The study's findings and limits: Analysis performed later showed TCR beta chains linked to HLA being more clonally expanded than equally common others.

For this clone: Its target is not known.

Vbeta (60) and Jbeta (13) primers were used in the PCR. Data came from immunoSEQ multiplex PCR; TCRdb stores just in-frame clones and leaves some out. The sample shows 150,000 to 200,000 clones, about 80% of them seen only once. Sample: PBMCs. The clonotype originates from a man aged 25-40 years in good health and CMV-seronegative. The rearrangement uses TRBV5-8 and TRBJ1-4; D ambiguous. DNA for the CDR3: TGTGCCAGCAGCTTGGACCGAGATGAAAAACTGTTTTTT. This codes for CASSLDRDEKLFF.